This T cell receptor beta chain stems from a study of PD-1 blockade in classical Hodgkin lymphoma. The time point here: newly diagnosed, previously untreated cHL patient sample. This table comes from immunoSEQ multiplex PCR, and its TCRdb copy is limited to in-frame clones, with some not included. The sample contains around 43,000 clones, roughly 90% of which appear only once. The CDR3 is 14 residues long. The V end was cut by 0 bases, the J end by 2 bases, with 8 bases between. Germline loops: CDR1 SGDLS, CDR2 YYNGEE. The origin of this receptor is a human donor with classical Hodgkin lymphoma. The chain joins TRBV9 to TRBJ2-5; D unclear. The specimen sequenced was peripheral blood mononuclear cells (PBMCs). CDR3 nucleotide sequence: TGTGCCAGCAGCGTAGGGGCTGCTCAAGAGACCCAGTACTTC. Its protein is CASSVGAAQETQYF.